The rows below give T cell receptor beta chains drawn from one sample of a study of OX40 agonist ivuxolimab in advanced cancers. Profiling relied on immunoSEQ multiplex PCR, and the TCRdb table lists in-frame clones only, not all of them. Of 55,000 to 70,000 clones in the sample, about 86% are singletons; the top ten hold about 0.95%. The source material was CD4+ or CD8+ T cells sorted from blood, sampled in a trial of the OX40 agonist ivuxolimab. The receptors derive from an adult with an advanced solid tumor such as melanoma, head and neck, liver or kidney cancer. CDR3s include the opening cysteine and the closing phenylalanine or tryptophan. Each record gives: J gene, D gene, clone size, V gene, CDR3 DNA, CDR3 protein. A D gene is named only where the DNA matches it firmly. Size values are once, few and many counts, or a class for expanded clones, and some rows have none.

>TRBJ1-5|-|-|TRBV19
TGTGCCAGTAGTTCCGGGAGCGTTCAGCCCCAGCATTTT
CASSSGSVQPQHF
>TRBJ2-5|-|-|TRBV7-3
TGTGCCAGCAGCTTAATTCAGGGCCCCCAAGAGACCCAGTACTTC
CASSLIQGPQETQYF
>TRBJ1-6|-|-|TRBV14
TGTGCCAGCAGCCAGGCAGCGGGACTCCACTTT
CASSQAAGLHF
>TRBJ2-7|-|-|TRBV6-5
TGTGCCAGCAGAACTATCAACTCCTACGAGCAGTACTTC
CASRTINSYEQYF
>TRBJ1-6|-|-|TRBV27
TGTGCCAGCAGTTACACAGTTCGGGGCGAGTCACCCCTCCACTTT
CASSYTVRGESPLHF
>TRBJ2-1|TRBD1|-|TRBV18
TGTGCCAGCTCACCACCCTTGGACAGGGGGTTTGATGAGCAGTTCTTC
CASSPPLDRGFDEQFF
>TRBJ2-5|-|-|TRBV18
TGTGCCAGCTCACCGCTTCGGCTTCAAGAGACCCAGTACTTC
CASSPLRLQETQYF
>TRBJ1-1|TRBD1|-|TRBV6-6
TGTGCCAGCAGTTCCAGGGGGTTGTCGACTGAAGCTTTCTTT
CASSSRGLSTEAFF
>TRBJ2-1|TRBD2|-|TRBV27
TGTGCCAGCAGCCGTCTGGGGCGGACTAGCGGGAGTTACAATGAGCAGTTCTTC
CASSRLGRTSGSYNEQFF
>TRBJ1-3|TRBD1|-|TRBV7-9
TGTGCCAGCAGCTTTTCCGGGACAGGGACGAACACCATATATTTT
CASSFSGTGTNTIYF
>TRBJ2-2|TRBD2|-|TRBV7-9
TGTGCCAGCAGCCCCGGACTAGAAACTGGGGAGCTGTTTTTT
CASSPGLETGELFF
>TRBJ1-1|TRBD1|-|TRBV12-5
TGTGCTAGTGGTTTGCTATCAGTCCCAACAGGGGGTAACACTGAAGCTTTCTTT
CASGLLSVPTGGNTEAFF
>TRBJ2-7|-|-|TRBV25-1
TGTGCCAGCAGCCTGGGCGCCAACTCCTACGAGCAGTACTTC
CASSLGANSYEQYF
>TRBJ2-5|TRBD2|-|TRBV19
TGTGCCAGTGGAGCGGGGGTTCAGACCCAGTACTTC
CASGAGVQTQYF
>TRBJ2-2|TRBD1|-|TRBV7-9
TGTGCCAGCAGCTTACCGGGACAGACAAACACCGGGGAGCTGTTTTTT
CASSLPGQTNTGELFF
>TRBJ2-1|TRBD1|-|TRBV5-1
TGCGCCAGCAGTCTTCGATCGGGACAGGGGGATGAGCAGTTCTTC
CASSLRSGQGDEQFF
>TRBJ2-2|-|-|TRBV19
TGTGCCAGTAGCACGGGACAAAGCACCGGGGAGCTGTTTTTT
CASSTGQSTGELFF
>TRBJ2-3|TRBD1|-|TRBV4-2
TGTGCCAGCAGCCTGTCAGGACAGGGCGGCACAGATACGCAGTATTTT
CASSLSGQGGTDTQYF
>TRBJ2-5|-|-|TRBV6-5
TGTGCCAGCAGTTCACCAAACCAAGAGACCCAGTACTTC
CASSSPNQETQYF
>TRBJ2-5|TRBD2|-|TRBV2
TGTGCCAGACAAAGACTAGCGGGGCAGGAGACCCAGTACTTC
CARQRLAGQETQYF
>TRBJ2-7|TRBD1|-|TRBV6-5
TGTGCCAGCAGTTATTCCGACAGGGATGGGCCCTACGAGCAGTACTTC
CASSYSDRDGPYEQYF
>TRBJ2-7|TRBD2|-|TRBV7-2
TGTGCCAGCAGCTTATTTGGTTTGAGCGGGGGCCTCGAGCAGTACTTC
CASSLFGLSGGLEQYF
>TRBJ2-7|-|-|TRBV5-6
TGTGCCAGCAGTTCGGACAGCTACTACGAGCAGTACTTC
CASSSDSYYEQYF
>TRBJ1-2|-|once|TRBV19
TGTGCCAGTAAGGACAGCGGGGGCCTAAACTATGGCTACACCTTC
CASKDSGGLNYGYTF
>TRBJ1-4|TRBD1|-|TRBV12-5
TGTGCTAGTGGTCCCAGACAGGGGGAGGAAAAACTGTTTTTT
CASGPRQGEEKLFF
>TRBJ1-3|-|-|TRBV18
TGTGCCAGCGCGCCAGGCCCAGGCCGCTCTGGAAACACCATATATTTT
CASAPGPGRSGNTIYF
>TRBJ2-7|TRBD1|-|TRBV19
TGTGCCAGTACCGACAGGGCCTACGAGCAGTACTTC
CASTDRAYEQYF
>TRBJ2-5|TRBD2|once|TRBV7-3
TGTGCCAGCAGCTTAACGTTCATTACTAGCGGGTCCCAAGAGACCCAGTACTTC
CASSLTFITSGSQETQYF
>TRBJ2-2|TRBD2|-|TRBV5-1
TGCGCCAGCACGACAACTAGGACTAGCGGACTACCGAACACCGGGGAGCTGTTTTTT
CASTTTRTSGLPNTGELFF
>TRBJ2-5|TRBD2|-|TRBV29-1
TGCAGCGTTGCTTTTGGACTAGCAGTAGAGACCCAGTACTTC
CSVAFGLAVETQYF
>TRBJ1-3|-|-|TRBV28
TGTGCCAGCGTGCGTGGAGGCTCTGGAAACACCATATATTTT
CASVRGGSGNTIYF
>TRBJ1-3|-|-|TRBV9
TGTGCCAGCAGCGTATCTGCCCTAGCTGGAAACACCATATATTTT
CASSVSALAGNTIYF
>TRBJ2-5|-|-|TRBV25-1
TGTGCCAGCAGTTTCGGGAGTGCAAAGACCCAGTACTTC
CASSFGSAKTQYF
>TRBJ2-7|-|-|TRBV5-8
TGTGCCAGCAGCTTTGAGGGAATCCCCGAGCAGTACTTC
CASSFEGIPEQYF
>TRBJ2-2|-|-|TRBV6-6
TGTGCCAGCAGCCCTGGTCCTCACTACACCGGGGAGCTGTTTTTT
CASSPGPHYTGELFF